Below are 3 T cell receptor beta chains sequenced from a single sample in a study of T cell responses to AZD1222 COVID-19 vaccine. Generated by immunoSEQ multiplex PCR, the TCRdb table keeps only in-frame clones and is missing some. The profile covers 250,000 or so clones, with approximately 93% appearing a single time and 0.55% taken by the ten largest. The specimen was peripheral blood, collected on day 0 of AZD1222 vaccination. These receptors originate from an adult in good health.

The rearrangement links TRBV28 to TRBJ2-7; D is unclear. This CDR3 comprises 12 residues. From germline, CDR1 is MDHEN and CDR2 SYDVKM. Deletions cut 6 bases from V and 6 bases from J, with 12 bases between. This CDR3 reads CASSPLVGEQYF. The CDR3, as DNA: TGTGCCAGCAGCCCCTTGGTCGGCGAGCAGTACTTC.

The chain employs TRBV5-1 and TRBJ2-1, with D perhaps TRBD1 (6 bases). The germline gives CDR1 SGHRS, CDR2 YFSETQ. The CDR3 runs 14 residues. V dropped 4 bases and J dropped 3 bases, with 11 bases sitting between them. CDR3 amino acids: CASSQDSYYNEQFF. As DNA, the CDR3 is TGCGCCAGCAGCCAGGACAGCTACTACAATGAGCAGTTCTTC.

The rearrangement joins TRBV18 to TRBJ2-7; D unclear. Germline lookup yields CDR1 KGHSH and CDR2 LQKENI. The CDR3 is made up of 13 amino acids. Trimming took 0 bases from V and 5 from J, leaving 8 bases between them. The CDR3 is CASSPPGIHEQYF. CDR3 nucleotide sequence: TGTGCCAGCTCACCACCAGGGATACACGAGCAGTACTTC.